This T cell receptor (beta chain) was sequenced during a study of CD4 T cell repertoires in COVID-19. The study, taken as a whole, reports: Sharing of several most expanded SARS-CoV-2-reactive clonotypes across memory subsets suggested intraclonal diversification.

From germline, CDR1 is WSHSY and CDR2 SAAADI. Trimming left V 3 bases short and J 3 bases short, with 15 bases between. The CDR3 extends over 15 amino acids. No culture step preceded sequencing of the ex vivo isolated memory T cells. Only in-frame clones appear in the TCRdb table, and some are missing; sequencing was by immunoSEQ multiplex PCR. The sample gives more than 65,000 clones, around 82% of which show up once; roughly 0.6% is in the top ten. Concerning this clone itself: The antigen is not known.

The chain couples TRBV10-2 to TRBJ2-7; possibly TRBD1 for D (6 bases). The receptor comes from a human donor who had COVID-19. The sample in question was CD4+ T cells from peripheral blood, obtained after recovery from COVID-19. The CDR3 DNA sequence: TGCGCCAGCAGTGAAACAGGGTTAAGGGGCTACGAGCAGTACTTC. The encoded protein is CASSETGLRGYEQYF.